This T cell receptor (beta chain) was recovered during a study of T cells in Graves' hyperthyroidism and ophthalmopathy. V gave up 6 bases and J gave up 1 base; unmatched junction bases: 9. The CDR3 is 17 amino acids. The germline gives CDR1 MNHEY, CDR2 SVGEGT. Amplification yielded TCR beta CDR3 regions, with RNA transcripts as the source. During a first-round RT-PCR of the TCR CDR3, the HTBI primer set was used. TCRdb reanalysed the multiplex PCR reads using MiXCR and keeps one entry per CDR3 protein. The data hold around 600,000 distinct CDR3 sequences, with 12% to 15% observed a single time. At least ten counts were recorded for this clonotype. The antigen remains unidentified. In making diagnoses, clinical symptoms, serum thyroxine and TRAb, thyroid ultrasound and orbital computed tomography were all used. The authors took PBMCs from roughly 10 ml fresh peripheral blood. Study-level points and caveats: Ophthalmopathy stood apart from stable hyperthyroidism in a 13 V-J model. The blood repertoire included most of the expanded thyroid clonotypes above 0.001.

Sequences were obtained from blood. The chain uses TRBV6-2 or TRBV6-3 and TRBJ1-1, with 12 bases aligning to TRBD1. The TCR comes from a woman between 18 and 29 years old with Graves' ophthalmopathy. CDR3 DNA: TGTGCCAGCAGCCAGAGACGGGACAGGGGGCCGAACACTGAAGCTTTCTTT. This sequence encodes CASSQRRDRGPNTEAFF.